This paragraph covers one TCR beta chain sequence. As yet, its antigen is unknown. This specimen belongs to a study of cytomegalovirus exposure and HLA in healthy donors. Overall study results and limits: Later analysis revealed greater clonal expansion in HLA-associated TCR beta chains than in equally common others. Researchers reported that a few CMV-associated chains were confirmed in vitro as CMV antigen-specific. A later analysis by the authors found several of the most significant clusters apparently linked to common viral pathogens. A later analysis reportedly found that, within productive TCRs, an Asian-associated ancestry cluster had fewer N-insertions than the mean observed across the roughly 700 donors.

PCR involved 60 Vbeta and 13 Jbeta primers. Produced via immunoSEQ multiplex PCR; TCRdb's table is partial and in-frame only. The repertoire holds roughly 160,000 clones, with 65% to 80% as singletons. This CDR3 spans 12 amino acids. CDR1 is SGHTA and CDR2 is FQGNSA in the germline V gene. V gave up 5 bases and J gave up 5 bases, with 9 bases separating them. The receptor was isolated from a woman aged 45-65 years in good health and CMV-seropositive. Sequenced input: PBMCs. V gene TRBV7-2 combines with J gene TRBJ1-2, with D perhaps matching TRBD1 (6 bases). Here the CDR3 DNA reads TGTGCCAGCAGCCTCAGGGGTTATGGCTACACCTTC. Its translation is CASSLRGYGYTF.